Presented here are 5 T cell receptor beta chains from one specimen sequenced in a study of blood T cell repertoires in COVID-19. Clones were sequenced by immunoSEQ multiplex PCR, and TCRdb holds only the in-frame ones, with some missing. The data hold roughly 41,000 clones, with 70% to 90% observed a single time. Specimen: peripheral blood. These receptor sequences come from a human donor in a cohort sampled during active COVID-19.

The J gene is TRBJ1-1, the V gene TRBV27, with TRBD1 matching over 10 bases. This CDR3 contains 15 residues. The germline gives CDR1 MNHEY, CDR2 SMNVEV (reference sequence). The junction had 4 bases not matched to a gene; V was cut back by 0 bases and J by 6 bases. This CDR3 is CASSLSGTGAAEAFF. CDR3 sequence (DNA): TGTGCCAGCAGTTTATCTGGGACAGGGGCAGCTGAAGCTTTCTTT.

This clone was seen a handful of times. The chain uses TRBV6-4 and TRBJ2-1; TRBD2 matches 11 bases. Trimming at V came to 1 base and at J to 7 bases, leaving 3 bases not matched to a gene. The CDR3 is 15 residues long. The germline CDR1 and CDR2 sequences are MRHNA and SNTAGT. CDR3 residues: CASSDLAGGLNEQFF. In DNA, the CDR3 is TGTGCCAGCAGTGACTTAGCGGGAGGGCTGAATGAGCAGTTCTTC.

V gene TRBV19 combines with J gene TRBJ1-1, with no clear D. V was trimmed by 7 bases and J by 0 bases, leaving 12 bases between them. The CDR3 consists of 14 residues. Germline-derived CDR1 and CDR2 are LNHDA and SQIVND (reference sequence). In DNA form, the CDR3 reads TGTGCCAGTACTTCATTACGGTTGAACACTGAAGCTTTCTTT. Protein sequence: CASTSLRLNTEAFF.

The chain joins TRBV5-4 to TRBJ2-7; 8 bases fit TRBD2. Germline CDR1 reads SGHNT; CDR2 reads YYREEE (reference sequence). CDR3 length: 16 residues. Losses at the gene ends were 5 bases for V and 6 bases for J; bases not matched to a gene: 16. In DNA, the CDR3 is TGTGCCAGCAGGGTGGATAGCGGGACACCTTTGGGCGAGCAGTACTTC. Translating it yields CASRVDSGTPLGEQYF.

In this sample, this clone turned up a few times. The chain carries TRBV7-6 and TRBJ2-7, with 10 bases fitting TRBD2. V shed 5 bases and J 2 bases; nucleotides not matched to a gene: 9. Per germline, CDR1 SGHVS and CDR2 FNYEAQ. The CDR3 is 16 residues long. The CDR3 nucleotides are TGTGCCAGCAGCGTACAACTAGCGGGAACCCCCTACGAGCAGTACTTC. Protein: CASSVQLAGTPYEQYF.